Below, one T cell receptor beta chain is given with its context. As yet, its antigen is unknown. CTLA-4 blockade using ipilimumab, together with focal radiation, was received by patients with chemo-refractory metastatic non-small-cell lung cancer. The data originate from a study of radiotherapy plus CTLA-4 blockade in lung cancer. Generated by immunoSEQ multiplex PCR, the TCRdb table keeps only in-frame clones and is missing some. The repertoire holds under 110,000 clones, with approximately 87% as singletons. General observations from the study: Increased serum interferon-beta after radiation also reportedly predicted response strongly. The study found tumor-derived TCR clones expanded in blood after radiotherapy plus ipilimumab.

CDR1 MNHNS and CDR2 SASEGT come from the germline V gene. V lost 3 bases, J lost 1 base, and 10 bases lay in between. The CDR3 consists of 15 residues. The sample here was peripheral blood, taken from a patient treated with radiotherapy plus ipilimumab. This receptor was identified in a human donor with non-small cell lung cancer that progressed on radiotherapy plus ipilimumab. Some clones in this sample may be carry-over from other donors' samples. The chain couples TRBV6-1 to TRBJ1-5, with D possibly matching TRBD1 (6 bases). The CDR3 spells CASSELQGSNQPQHF. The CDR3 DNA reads TGTGCCAGCAGTGAGTTACAGGGAAGCAATCAGCCCCAGCATTTT.